This T cell receptor (beta chain) was sequenced during a study of regulatory T cells in long-lasting Graves disease. Study-level findings and limits: Persistent disease was associated with favored TRBV28 usage and with favored use of TRBJ1-2 and TRBJ2-5.

Time point noted: newly diagnosed GD, antithyroid drugs for less than 3 months. Extracted PBMC RNA gave rise to the TCR library. This CDR3 comprises 12 residues. Trimming took off 1 base at V and 5 bases at J, with 6 bases between the two ends. Germline V gene sequence: CDR1 MDHEN, CDR2 SYDVKM. Many counts were recorded for this clonotype. The antigen is not known. Arm-PCR of CDR3 regions with iRepertoire HTBI primers generated TCR beta libraries. TCRdb ran MiXCR on the multiplex PCR reads and lists one entry per CDR3 protein. This repertoire shows approximately 350,000 distinct CDR3 sequences, around 15% found once; its top ten account for over 20%. These records were also assigned to another study, of T cells in Graves' hyperthyroidism and ophthalmopathy.

The V call is TRBV28, the J call TRBJ2-7; D unresolved. This specimen consisted of peripheral blood mononuclear cells (PBMCs), obtained at new diagnosis, from a patient treated with antithyroid drugs. The sequence was obtained from a woman between 18 and 29 years old with Graves disease. CDR3 nucleotides: TGTGCCAGCAGTTTATTGCAGGACGAGCAGTACTTC. It codes for CASSLLQDEQYF. Full variable domain (missing parts from reference TRBV28 and TRBJ2-7): DVKVTQSSRYLVKRTGEKVFLECVQDMDHENMFWYRQDPGLGLRLIYFSYDVKMKEKGDIPEGYSVSREKKERFSLILESASTNQTSMYLCASSLLQDEQYFGPGTRLTVT.